The sequence of this T cell receptor (beta chain) was determined in a study of Ad26.COV2.S vaccination and SARS-CoV-2 variants. Overall study findings and caveats: Post-vaccination breadth of spike-specific CD8+ and CD4+ T cell responses was reportedly substantial.

As to treatment: around 19 received Ad26.COV2.S at low or high dose, single or two shots; 5 received placebo; per-sample allocation not given. The samples date from day 63 after the first vaccine or placebo injection. At a Boston site, the person donating was an adult of 18-55 years. The germline V and J ends were trimmed by 1 base and 8 bases, with 9 bases remaining between them. The CDR3 is 13 residues long. Per the germline V gene, CDR1 is SGHNT and CDR2 is YENEEA. In the case of this clone: The antigen remains unidentified.

Profiling relied on immunoSEQ multiplex PCR, and the TCRdb table lists in-frame clones only, not all of them. The sample lists about 330,000 clones; 90% were seen once. This receptor was taken from a person between 18 and 60 years old who received the Ad26.COV2.S COVID-19 vaccine or a placebo. This specimen was peripheral blood, taken in a trial of Ad26.COV2.S vaccine versus placebo. This chain links TRBV11-3 with TRBJ2-1; D is possibly TRBD2 (6 bases). CDR3 DNA: TGTGCCAGCAGCTTAGGGGGGGTGGATGAGCAGTTCTTC. Residues: CASSLGGVDEQFF.